Shown below are 31 T cell receptor beta chains from a single sample sequenced in a study of CD8 T cells in Susac syndrome. Random hexamers were used to reverse transcribe about 0.45 to 1 ug of RNA. TCRdb reprocessed the immunoSEQ multiplex PCR reads via MiXCR and lists one record per CDR3 protein. The profile shows about 240,000 distinct CDR3 sequences, 95% to 97% of them singletons. Sequenced input: CD4+ T cells from PBMCs. Receptors were obtained from a human donor with Susac syndrome.

The chain couples TRBV27 to TRBJ1-1; D possibly corresponds to TRBD1 (5 bases). Trimming took 2 bases from V and 4 from J, leaving 11 bases between them. The CDR3 loop spans 14 amino acids. Germline CDR1 reads MNHEY; CDR2 reads SMNVEV (reference sequence). The CDR3 protein is CASSLKAQGTEAFF. Here the CDR3 DNA reads TGTGCCAGCAGTTTAAAGGCCCAGGGCACTGAAGCTTTCTTT.

This sequence joins TRBV19 and TRBJ2-1; no definite D call. Trimming removed 5 bases at V and 0 bases at J, with 11 bases between. The CDR3 loop spans 15 amino acids. CDR1 and CDR2 from the germline V gene are LNHDA and SQIVND (reference sequence). The CDR3 region is CASSAALSSYNEQFF. The DNA for the CDR3 is TGTGCCAGTAGTGCAGCGCTTAGCTCCTACAATGAGCAGTTCTTC.

The genes are TRBV12-3 or TRBV12-4 and TRBJ2-5, with D perhaps TRBD1 or TRBD2 (5 bases each). The CDR3 is 16 residues long. The V gene lost 4 bases and the J gene lost 2 bases, with 17 bases spanning the gap. CDR3 residues: CASSSSPGPPQETQYF. For the CDR3, the DNA is TGTGCCAGCAGTTCGTCTCCGGGACCCCCACAAGAGACCCAGTACTTC.

The CDR3 protein is CASSASGNTEAFF. Here the CDR3 DNA reads TGTGCCAGCAGCGCTTCTGGGAACACTGAAGCTTTCTTT. The V gene is TRBV9, the J gene TRBJ1-1; D ambiguous. The CDR3 runs to 13 residues. Trimming pared 3 bases from V and 1 base from J, leaving 7 bases between. CDR1 and CDR2 from the germline V gene are SGDLS and YYNGEE.

V and J are TRBV20-1 and TRBJ2-5; TRBD2 matches 7 bases. This CDR3 comprises 13 residues. Germline V CDR1 and CDR2: DFQATT, SNEGSKA (reference sequence). The V gene end was trimmed by 7 bases and the J gene end by 5 bases; junction bases not matched to a gene: 10. CDR3: CSVKTTSAETQYF. The CDR3 DNA follows: TGCAGTGTAAAGACCACTAGCGCTGAGACCCAGTACTTC.

CDR3 sequence reads: CSAREPGTSGAYEQYF. The CDR3 DNA is TGCAGTGCTAGAGAGCCAGGGACTAGCGGCGCTTACGAGCAGTACTTC. The chain joins TRBV20-1 to TRBJ2-7, with 11 bases matching TRBD2. Unmatched junction bases numbered 8, after V lost 0 bases and J lost 4 bases. Germline-derived CDR1 and CDR2 are DFQATT and SNEGSKA (reference sequence). The CDR3 is 16 residues long.

J is TRBJ1-1 and V is TRBV24-1; D gene unclear. The CDR3 contains 14 residues. Germline V lookup: CDR1 KGHDR, CDR2 SFDVKD. V lost 3 bases, J lost 0 bases, and 7 bases lay in between. The CDR3 region has the DNA TGTGCCACCAGTGATGCGGCGGTGAACACTGAAGCTTTCTTT. It is translated as CATSDAAVNTEAFF.

The chain joins TRBV30 to TRBJ1-4; D might be TRBD1 (5 bases). Trimming removed 8 bases at V and 10 bases at J, with 20 bases between. The CDR3 runs to 13 residues. Germline V gives CDR1 GTSNPN, CDR2 SVGIG (reference sequence). This CDR3 is CALGGTTLGKLFF. In DNA form, the CDR3 reads TGTGCCCTGGGGGGGACGACCCTAGGAAAACTGTTTTTT.

This chain uses TRBV29-1 with TRBJ1-1; TRBD1 is a possible D gene (6 bases). V was cut by 5 bases and J by 0 bases, with 13 bases left in between. Germline assignment: CDR1 SQVTM and CDR2 ANQGSEA. This CDR3 region has 14 residues. The CDR3 loop reads CSVFNDRLNTEAFF. CDR3 bases: TGCAGCGTTTTCAATGACAGGTTGAACACTGAAGCTTTCTTT.

This chain joins TRBV14 and TRBJ1-2, with a possible D match to TRBD1 (5 bases). This CDR3 contains 14 residues. V lost 1 base, J lost 4 bases, and 10 bases lay in between. Germline-derived CDR1 and CDR2 are SGHDN and FVKESK. Here the CDR3 DNA reads TGTGCCAGCAGCCAAGCCTCGGGGGGCTATGGCTACACCTTC. It yields the protein CASSQASGGYGYTF.

Regarding this clonotype: A read error may produce the germline difference seen at one junction end. This chain uses TRBV6-6 with TRBJ2-4, with 8 positions matching TRBD1. This CDR3 comprises 11 residues. Germline CDR1 is MNHNY and CDR2 is SVGAGI (reference sequence). The CDR3 DNA sequence: TGTGCCAGCAGCTCGGGACAGGCCCTTAACTTC. This sequence encodes CASSSGQALNF.

The chain joins TRBV3-1 to TRBJ1-2, with a weak D call TRBD1 (6 bases). Germline-derived CDR1 and CDR2 are LGHDT and YNNKEL (reference sequence). V shed 4 bases and J shed 6 bases, with 21 bases lying between them. The CDR3 runs to 16 residues. CDR3 protein: CASSLPIQGHKDGYTF. CDR3 DNA: TGTGCCAGCAGCCTCCCAATCCAGGGACACAAGGATGGCTACACCTTC.

The chain employs TRBV12-3 or TRBV12-4 and TRBJ2-1; D may be TRBD1 or TRBD2 (5 bases each). This CDR3 is 12 amino acids long. Trimming took off 4 bases at V and 7 bases at J, with 8 bases between the two ends. This CDR3 reads CASSWGWNEQFF. The CDR3 nucleotides read TGTGCCAGCAGTTGGGGGTGGAATGAGCAGTTCTTC.

The rearrangement joins TRBV5-1 to TRBJ2-2; 7 bases are a match to TRBD1. V was pared by 3 bases and J by 4 bases, with 6 bases of the junction left unmatched. The CDR3 is made up of 15 amino acids. In germline, CDR1 is SGHRS, CDR2 YFSETQ. The DNA of the CDR3 is TGCGCCAGCAGCTCGGGACAGAAGGCCACCGGGGAGCTGTTTTTT. Translated, it gives CASSSGQKATGELFF.

This chain connects TRBV30 to TRBJ2-5; D not resolved. Trimming took 0 bases from V and 2 from J, leaving 7 bases between them. The CDR3 covers 13 residues. Germline lookup yields CDR1 GTSNPN and CDR2 SVGIG (reference sequence). Here the CDR3 DNA reads TGTGCCTGGAGTGTACAGCTACAAGAGACCCAGTACTTC. Amino acid sequence: CAWSVQLQETQYF.

The rearrangement uses TRBV7-3 and TRBJ2-2; the match to TRBD2 covers 13 bases. Germline values: CDR1 SGHTA, CDR2 FQGTGA. CDR3 length: 17 amino acids. The ends lost 5 bases at V and 4 bases at J; junction bases unmatched: 7. In nucleotides, the CDR3 is TGTGCCAGCAGCCCATGGACTAGCGGGAGTACCACCGGGGAGCTGTTTTTT. It codes for CASSPWTSGSTTGELFF.

The genes are TRBV3-1 and TRBJ2-5; possible D gene TRBD2, 6 bases. V lost 0 bases to trimming and J lost 6 bases, with 11 bases between them. The CDR3 is 14 amino acids. CDR1 is LGHDT, CDR2 YNNKEL, per germline (reference sequence). The CDR3 bases are TGTGCCAGCAGCCAAGACGCGGGAATGAAGACCCAGTACTTC. Protein sequence: CASSQDAGMKTQYF.

The V and J genes are TRBV29-1 and TRBJ1-1; D is possibly TRBD1 (5 bases). The ends were cut back, 4 bases at V and 3 bases at J, with 15 bases in the middle. The CDR3 is 14 amino acids. Germline loops: CDR1 SQVTM, CDR2 ANQGSEA. For the CDR3, the DNA is TGCAGCGTTGTTTTGACAGATTGGGACACTGAAGCTTTCTTT. Translating gives CSVVLTDWDTEAFF.

The chain recombines TRBV29-1 with TRBJ2-3, with a possible D match to TRBD2 (5 bases). The CDR3 extends over 14 amino acids. Deletions cut 0 bases from V and 3 bases from J, with 10 bases between. The germline CDR1 and CDR2 sequences are SQVTM and ANQGSEA. In nucleotides, the CDR3 is TGCAGCGTTGAAGATTGGCCGGGGACAGATACGCAGTATTTT. Its translation: CSVEDWPGTDTQYF.

This chain uses TRBV29-1 with TRBJ2-1; the match to TRBD1 covers 7 bases. V was pared by 5 bases and J by 8 bases, with 9 bases of the junction left unmatched. The V gene's germline CDR1 is SQVTM and CDR2 ANQGSEA. This CDR3 has 13 amino acids. CDR3 residues: CSVRQGSEHEQFF. CDR3 in DNA: TGCAGCGTTAGACAGGGAAGTGAGCATGAGCAGTTCTTC.

The J gene is TRBJ2-3, the V gene TRBV11-2, with 8 bases lining up with TRBD1. Germline trimming cut 4 bases from V and 6 bases from J; bases unmatched to any gene: 12. Germline V gives CDR1 SGHAT, CDR2 FQNNGV. This CDR3 has 16 residues. The CDR3 region is CASSSRGTGPSDTQYF. The CDR3 DNA reads TGTGCCAGCAGCTCTAGGGGGACAGGACCCTCGGATACGCAGTATTTT. The full variable domain, completed using reference TRBV11-2 and TRBJ2-3, is EAGVAQSPRYKIIEKRQSVAFWCNPISGHATLYWYQQILGQGPKLLIQFQNNGVVDDSQLPKDRFSAERLKGVDSTLKIQPAKLEDSAVYLCASSSRGTGPSDTQYFGPGTRLTVL.

V usage is TRBV3-1 and J usage is TRBJ1-2; no definite D call. Trimming removed 7 bases at V and 0 bases at J, with 15 bases between. Per the germline V gene, CDR1 is LGHDT and CDR2 is YNNKEL (reference sequence). This CDR3 comprises 15 residues. The CDR3 loop reads CASTTADKPNYGYTF. CDR3 nucleotides: TGTGCCAGCACCACTGCAGACAAGCCTAACTATGGCTACACCTTC.

CDR3 sequence reads: CTSSQRLAGDEQFF. The CDR3 DNA reads TGCACCAGCAGCCAGAGACTAGCGGGAGACGAGCAGTTCTTC. J is TRBJ2-1 and V is TRBV1; whether TRBD2, the table's D call, matches the DNA was not checked. TRBV1 is a recognized pseudogene. This CDR3 spans 14 amino acids.

The chain has TRBV20-1 and TRBJ2-7; 12 nucleotides align to TRBD2. Germline V gene lookup returns CDR1 DFQATT and CDR2 SNEGSKA (reference sequence). The CDR3 totals 14 residues. The CDR3 nucleotides are TGCAGCGGACTAGCGGGGCCAATCTCCTACGAGCAGTACTTC. This codes for CSGLAGPISYEQYF.

CDR3 nucleotide sequence: TGTGCCAGCAGCCCTTGGACTAGCGGCTACGAGCAGTACTTC. This codes for CASSPWTSGYEQYF. The rearrangement links TRBV5-4 to TRBJ2-7; 10 bases agree with TRBD2. With 4 bases clipped from V and 3 bases from J, the junction kept 4 bases outside the gene matches. Germline CDR1 and CDR2: SGHNT and YYREEE (reference sequence). CDR3 length: 14 amino acids.

The chain joins TRBV25-1 to TRBJ2-1; no clear D gene. The CDR3 has 13 amino acids. CDR1 is MGHDK, CDR2 SYGVNS, per germline. Trimming cost V 9 bases and J 3 bases, with 12 bases left between them. The CDR3 DNA is TGTGCCAGTTTAGGGATATACTACAATGAGCAGTTCTTC. Protein product: CASLGIYYNEQFF. Filled out from reference TRBV25-1 and TRBJ2-1, the complete variable domain reads EADIYQTPRYLVIGTGKKITLECSQTMGHDKMYWYQQDPGMELHLIHYSYGVNSTEKGDLSSESTVSRIRTEHFPLTLESARPSHTSQYLCASLGIYYNEQFFGPGTRLTVL.

V is TRBV18 and J is TRBJ2-2; no reliable D call. The CDR3 contains 13 residues. V dropped 4 bases and J dropped 2 bases, with 5 bases sitting between them. The germline CDR1 and CDR2 sequences are KGHSH and LQKENI. The CDR3 DNA sequence: TGTGCCAGCTCACGACGTAACACCGGGGAGCTGTTTTTT. It translates to CASSRRNTGELFF.

This sequence joins TRBV29-1 and TRBJ2-6; D may correspond to TRBD1 or TRBD2 (5 bases each). The CDR3 consists of 15 residues. CDR1 SQVTM and CDR2 ANQGSEA come from the germline V gene. V was shortened by 3 bases and J by 6 bases, with 15 bases between the two germline ends. CDR3: CSVEGERGMANVLTF. As DNA, the CDR3 is TGCAGCGTTGAGGGGGAGAGGGGCATGGCCAACGTCCTGACTTTC.

The DNA of the CDR3 is TGTGCCAGCAGCTCTCCGGCGGGGGGGGATAACTATGGCTACACCTTC. Translated, it gives CASSSPAGGDNYGYTF. This rearrangement joins TRBV7-8 to TRBJ1-2, with D possibly being TRBD1 (5 bases). Germline loops: CDR1 SGHVS, CDR2 FQNEAQ. CDR3 length: 16 amino acids. Trimming shortened V by 4 bases and J by 1 base, and 16 bases separated the two germline ends.

The chain carries TRBV9 and TRBJ1-2, with no clear D. The V gene's germline CDR1 is SGDLS and CDR2 YYNGEE. This CDR3 contains 12 residues. V was pared by 0 bases and J by 8 bases, with 8 bases between. As DNA, the CDR3 is TGTGCCAGCAGCGTAGTGGCGAGCGGCTACACCTTC. Translated, it gives CASSVVASGYTF.

The chain employs TRBV6-6 and TRBJ2-5; 9 bases agree with TRBD2. Trimming cost V 8 bases and J 2 bases; bases outside gene matches: 6. Germline values: CDR1 MNHNY, CDR2 SVGAGI (reference sequence). The CDR3 contains 14 residues. CDR3 nucleotides: TGTGCCAGCTCTCGCGGGAGGGGGCAAGAGACCCAGTACTTC. Translation: CASSRGRGQETQYF.